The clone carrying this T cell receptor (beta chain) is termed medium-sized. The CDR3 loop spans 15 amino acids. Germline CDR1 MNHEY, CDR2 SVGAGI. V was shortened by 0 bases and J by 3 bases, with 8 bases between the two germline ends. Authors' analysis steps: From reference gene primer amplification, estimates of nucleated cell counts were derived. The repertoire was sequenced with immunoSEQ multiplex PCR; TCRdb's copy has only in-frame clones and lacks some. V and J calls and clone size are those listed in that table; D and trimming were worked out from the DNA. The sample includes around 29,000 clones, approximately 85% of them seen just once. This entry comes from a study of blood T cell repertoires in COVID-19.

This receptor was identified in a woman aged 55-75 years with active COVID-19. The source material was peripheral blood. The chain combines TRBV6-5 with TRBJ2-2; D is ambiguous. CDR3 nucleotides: TGTGCCAGCAGTTACTCGAGGCTCTACACCGGGGAGCTGTTTTTT. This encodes CASSYSRLYTGELFF.